Included here is one T cell receptor (beta chain) sequence, with context. Indicated treatment: some 20 received Ad26.COV2.S at low or high dose, single or two shots; about 5 received placebo; per-sample allocation not given. Specimens were obtained on day 63 following the first vaccine or placebo injection. Sequencing used immunoSEQ multiplex PCR; TCRdb keeps in-frame clones, though not all of them. Of 350,000 to 500,000 clones in the sample, about 90% were seen once. The record originates from a study of Ad26.COV2.S vaccination and SARS-CoV-2 variants. Looking at the study overall: Once or twice, 56 days apart, Ad26.COV2.S was delivered intramuscularly.

Germline CDR1 MNHEY, CDR2 SVGEGT. This CDR3 is 17 amino acids long. The junction had 5 bases not matched to a gene; V was cut back by 0 bases and J by 1 base. The sample consisted of peripheral blood, taken in a trial of Ad26.COV2.S vaccine versus placebo. The genes are TRBV6-2 or TRBV6-3 and TRBJ1-5, with 8 nucleotides matching TRBD1. The receptor comes from a person aged 18-60 years who received the Ad26.COV2.S COVID-19 vaccine or a placebo. DNA of the CDR3: TGTGCCAGCAGTTACTCACCCAGGGGGCTGAGCAATCAGCCCCAGCATTTT. It specifies CASSYSPRGLSNQPQHF.